This entry is about one TCR beta chain. The repertoire was sequenced with immunoSEQ multiplex PCR; TCRdb's copy has only in-frame clones and lacks some. The table has under 150,000 clones, 84% seen once. The CDR3 has 15 residues. Per the germline V gene, CDR1 is SGHTA and CDR2 is FQGTGA. Germline trimming cut 5 bases from V and 4 bases from J; bases unmatched to any gene: 2. The record originates from a study of blood T cell repertoires in COVID-19. Sequencing was performed on PBMCs or T cells enriched from blood (not recorded which). This TCR was recovered from a man between 50 and 59 years old in a cohort exposed to, infected with or recovered from COVID-19 (not recorded which). The V and J genes are TRBV7-3 and TRBJ2-3, with 14 bases aligning to TRBD2. The CDR3 here is CASSQTSGRADTQYF. CDR3 DNA: TGTGCCAGCAGCCAGACTAGCGGGAGGGCAGATACGCAGTATTTT.